This TCR beta chain was retrieved from a study of cytomegalovirus exposure and HLA in healthy donors. Germline V lookup: CDR1 LGHNT, CDR2 FRNRAP. Germline trimming cut 9 bases from V and 8 bases from J; bases unmatched to any gene: 8. CDR3 length: 14 amino acids. The study ran its PCR with 60 Vbeta and 13 Jbeta primers. The protocol was immunoSEQ multiplex PCR, while the TCRdb copy is restricted to in-frame clones and leaves out a portion. This listing includes some 150,000 clones. Material for sequencing was PBMCs. The receptor was isolated from a man aged 40-50 years in good health and CMV-seronegative. This sequence joins TRBV12-5 and TRBJ1-4; 11 bases map to TRBD1. The chain's CDR3 is CASARGQGVEKLFF. CDR3 coding DNA: TGTGCTAGCGCTCGGGGACAGGGGGTAGAAAAACTGTTTTTT.